This TCR beta chain originates from a study of blood T cell repertoires in COVID-19. Across the study: The United States, Italy and Spain provided the acute and convalescent COVID-19 samples.

As handled by the study authors: From reference gene primer amplification, estimates of nucleated cell counts were derived. Sequenced by immunoSEQ multiplex PCR; TCRdb stores in-frame clones only, minus some. D and trimming come from the DNA, and the V and J calls and clone size come from that table. Of 120,000 to 150,000 clones in the sample, more than 75% are singletons; the top ten hold around 4%. Comments on this clone: This sample includes further DNA sequences coding for the same CDR3.

Deletions cut 1 base from V and 10 bases from J, with 8 bases between. CDR1 and CDR2 from the germline V gene are ENHRY and SYGVKD. CDR3 length: 12 residues. The source material was peripheral blood. The TCR sequence derives from a man in his 60s with acute or convalescent COVID-19. The rearrangement uses TRBV10-3 and TRBJ2-1, with no clear D. The CDR3 bases are TGTGCCATCAGTGAGTTATCTAGGGAGCAGTTCTTC. Translation: CAISELSREQFF.